The 14 T cell receptor beta chains in this list originate from one sample, sequenced in a study of T cells after posttransplantation cyclophosphamide listed by TCRdb under 2016. The treatment or condition label, read with the paper, signifies: high-dose cyclophosphamide on days +3 and +4 as single-agent GVHD prophylaxis. Patients in the PTCy group got busulfan and fludarabine conditioning, a marrow graft from a related or unrelated donor, and cyclophosphamide on days +3 and +4. Libraries were built with the immunoSEQ multiplex PCR assay. TCRdb mirrors the immuneACCESS table, restricted to in-frame sequences. Some clones are absent from its copies; in checked studies, under half trace to an unresolved V gene, and the reason for the others is unknown. In all, the sample holds 4,500 to 5,000 clones, and 82% of those were seen once. The ten biggest clones cover more than 15% of the sample. Sequences were derived from PBMCs, sampled 86 days after allogeneic stem cell transplant with posttransplant cyclophosphamide. The receptors stem from a male patient aged 50 to 60 who received an allogeneic stem cell transplant from an unrelated donor, was CMV-positive, and had acute GVHD only. The graft donor may be the source of some T cells after a transplant.

V and J are TRBV19 and TRBJ2-1, with 7 nucleotides matching TRBD2. V shed 5 bases and J 2 bases; nucleotides not matched to a gene: 6. The CDR3 is 15 amino acids. CDR1 LNHDA and CDR2 SQIVND come from the germline V gene (reference sequence). CDR3 in DNA: TGTGCCAGTAGTCGCTCAAGCGGGACCTACAATGAGCAGTTCTTC. Translating gives CASSRSSGTYNEQFF.

This clone was detected only once. The chain is built from TRBV19 and TRBJ2-7, with 7 nucleotides matching TRBD1. Germline V gene lookup returns CDR1 LNHDA and CDR2 SQIVND (reference sequence). With 6 bases clipped from V and 3 bases from J, the junction kept 8 bases outside the gene matches. The CDR3 is 14 residues long. CDR3 coding DNA: TGTGCCAGTAGCCCTGGGACAGTCAGCTACGAGCAGTACTTC. Its translation is CASSPGTVSYEQYF.

The gene calls are TRBV13 and TRBJ2-5; 9 nucleotides match TRBD2. Germline V gives CDR1 PRHDT, CDR2 FYEKMQ (reference sequence). Trimming at V came to 5 bases and at J to 5 bases, leaving 15 bases not matched to a gene. The CDR3 loop spans 17 amino acids. The CDR3 loop reads CASSTTLWREGGETQYF. In nucleotides, the CDR3 is TGTGCCAGCAGCACAACCCTCTGGCGGGAGGGTGGCGAGACCCAGTACTTC.

This clone has more than one count but fewer than ten. CDR3 sequence reads: CASSLALAGGSSYEQYF. In DNA form, the CDR3 reads TGTGCCAGCAGCTTAGCCCTAGCGGGGGGGAGCTCCTACGAGCAGTACTTC. This chain connects TRBV7-8 to TRBJ2-7, with TRBD2 identical over 12 bases. The CDR3 spans 17 residues. Germline values: CDR1 SGHVS, CDR2 FQNEAQ. The ends lost 0 bases at V and 0 bases at J; junction bases unmatched: 3.

The J gene is TRBJ2-3, the V gene TRBV13; 11 positions match TRBD1. The CDR3 is 15 amino acids. Germline CDR1 is PRHDT and CDR2 is FYEKMQ (reference sequence). Trimming cost V 5 bases and J 5 bases; bases outside gene matches: 6. The CDR3 nucleotides are TGTGCCAGCAGCGGCCGTGGGACAGGGGGAGATACGCAGTATTTT. Translated, it gives CASSGRGTGGDTQYF.

The chain combines TRBV30 with TRBJ1-3; D gene ambiguous. The CDR3 consists of 14 residues. The ends were cut back, 4 bases at V and 4 bases at J, with 14 bases in the middle. The germline CDR1 and CDR2 sequences are GTSNPN and SVGIG (reference sequence). The CDR3 sequence is CAWTQPGSGNTIYF. The DNA for the CDR3 is TGTGCCTGGACCCAACCCGGGAGCGGAAACACCATATATTTT.

This clone was observed a single time. V is TRBV5-5 and J is TRBJ1-5; maybe TRBD1 (5 bases). Looked up from germline, CDR1 is SGHKS and CDR2 is YYEKEE (reference sequence). The CDR3 loop spans 15 amino acids. The V end lost 0 bases, the J end lost 0 bases, and 7 bases lay between the germline ends. In DNA form, the CDR3 reads TGTGCCAGCAGCTTGGGTGACAGTAGCAATCAGCCCCAGCATTTT. This sequence encodes CASSLGDSSNQPQHF.

This clone was observed a few times. This may be a read error: a much more frequent sequence differs by one nucleotide. The same CDR3 also results from other DNA sequences found in this sample. The V gene is TRBV4-1, the J gene TRBJ2-1; D is perhaps TRBD1 (6 bases). V gave up 0 bases and J gave up 5 bases, with 14 bases separating them. Germline CDR1 reads MGHRA; CDR2 reads YSYEKL. CDR3 length: 16 amino acids. DNA for the CDR3: TGCGCCAGCAGCCAAGATCTGACAGGCTTTAACAATGAGCAGTTCTTC. Translated, it gives CASSQDLTGFNNEQFF.

This clone was detected a few times. The chain employs TRBV20-1 and TRBJ1-2; the D is unclear. Trimming stripped 6 bases from V and 5 bases from J, with 10 bases between. Germline V gives CDR1 DFQATT, CDR2 SNEGSKA (reference sequence). The CDR3 has 11 residues. In DNA, the CDR3 is TGCAGTGCCAATACGGGGTATGGCTACACCTTC. As protein: CSANTGYGYTF.

This clone came up once. In nucleotides, the CDR3 is TGTGCCAGCAGCTTACAGTCGGGCAGGGAGGGTACCTTC. This encodes CASSLQSGREGTF. This chain joins TRBV7-2 and TRBJ1-2; tentative D call: TRBD1 (5 bases). V lost 2 bases to trimming and J lost 14 bases, with 18 bases between them. The CDR3 sequence is 13 residues long. Germline loops: CDR1 SGHTA, CDR2 FQGNSA. Drawing the rest from reference TRBV7-2 and TRBJ1-2, the complete variable domain is GAGVSQSPSNKVTEKGKDVELRCDPISGHTALYWYRQSLGQGLEFLIYFQGNSAPDKSGLPSDRFSAERTGGSVSTLTIQRTQQEDSAVYLCASSLQSGREGTFGSGTRLTVV.

This rearrangement joins TRBV7-8 to TRBJ1-1; perhaps TRBD1 as D (6 bases). Germline CDR1 reads SGHVS; CDR2 reads FQNEAQ. CDR3 length equals 13 residues. V gave up 5 bases and J gave up 7 bases, with 14 bases separating them. CDR3 sequence reads: CASSRGQSFEAFF. In DNA form, the CDR3 reads TGTGCCAGCAGCCGAGGACAGAGTTTTGAAGCTTTCTTT.

The gene calls are TRBV5-1 and TRBJ2-7; 9 bases fit TRBD2. This CDR3 has 15 residues. Germline values: CDR1 SGHRS, CDR2 YFSETQ. V shed 1 base, J shed 2 bases, and the junction held 4 bases outside the gene matches. The CDR3 nucleotides are TGCGCCAGCAGCTTGTGGCCTAGCGGGGCCTACGAGCAGTACTTC. This sequence encodes CASSLWPSGAYEQYF.

This chain connects TRBV5-1 to TRBJ2-7; a weak D match, TRBD1 (5 bases). CDR3 size: 15 residues. Deletions cut 0 bases from V and 6 bases from J, with 16 bases between. Germline values: CDR1 SGHRS, CDR2 YFSETQ. DNA of the CDR3: TGCGCCAGCAGCTTGGGGGGCCAGGCGCAGAGCGAGCAGTACTTC. Translated: CASSLGGQAQSEQYF.

The chain employs TRBV11-2 and TRBJ2-1, with D unresolved. The CDR3 sequence is 14 residues long. Per the germline V gene, CDR1 is SGHAT and CDR2 is FQNNGV. V lost 3 bases and J 2 bases, leaving 8 bases between the germline ends. CDR3 region: CASSLSPAYNEQFF. CDR3 DNA: TGTGCCAGCAGCTTGAGTCCGGCCTACAATGAGCAGTTCTTC.